This T cell receptor (beta chain) was observed in a study of CD8+ T cells in alopecia areata. Indicated treatment: oral pan-JAK inhibitor, 5-10 mg twice daily. cDNA reverse transcribed from extracted RNA served as the sequencing template. Sequencing used immunoSEQ multiplex PCR; TCRdb keeps in-frame clones, though not all of them. The sample has some 180,000 clones, about half seen once; the top ten hold 10%. Material: CD8+ T cells sorted from blood, obtained at roughly week 53, from a patient treated with tofacitinib. The sequence came from a human donor with alopecia areata.

The CDR3, as DNA: TGTGCCAGCAGCTTTGGGGGACAGCATAATTCACCCCTCCACTTT. This codes for CASSFGGQHNSPLHF. The V call is TRBV5-4, the J call TRBJ1-6; TRBD1 agrees at 7 bases. Germline assignment: CDR1 SGHNT and CDR2 YYREEE (reference sequence). V lost 2 bases and J lost 5; bases outside the gene matches: 4. CDR3 length equals 15 residues.